This T cell receptor beta chain was sequenced during a study of a mutant IDH1 vaccine in newly diagnosed glioma. Study-level background: Commencement of vaccination occurred 4-6 weeks following radiotherapy alone, or concurrently with temozolomide cycles.

The CDR3 extends over 16 amino acids. After removal of 4 bases from V and 3 bases from J, the junction contained 9 bases not matched to a gene. The germline gives CDR1 MNHNS, CDR2 SASEGT. About this clone itself: Its antigen is currently unknown.

Clones were read by immunoSEQ multiplex PCR, and TCRdb kept only the in-frame ones, dropping some. Here the sample spans 40,000 to 65,000 clones, about three quarters being singletons. The sample's time point: week 5, during vaccination. All doses held 300 ug of mutant IDH1 20-mer peptide, with topical imiquimod. The starting material was PBMCs, obtained from a glioma patient whose treatment included an IDH1 peptide vaccine. This sequence originates from a woman between 35 and 50 years old with glioma. The chain uses TRBV6-1 and TRBJ1-1; 9 nucleotides match TRBD1. CDR3 residues: CASSVTGGAVDTEAFF. The CDR3, as DNA: TGTGCCAGCAGTGTCACAGGGGGCGCGGTTGACACTGAAGCTTTCTTT.